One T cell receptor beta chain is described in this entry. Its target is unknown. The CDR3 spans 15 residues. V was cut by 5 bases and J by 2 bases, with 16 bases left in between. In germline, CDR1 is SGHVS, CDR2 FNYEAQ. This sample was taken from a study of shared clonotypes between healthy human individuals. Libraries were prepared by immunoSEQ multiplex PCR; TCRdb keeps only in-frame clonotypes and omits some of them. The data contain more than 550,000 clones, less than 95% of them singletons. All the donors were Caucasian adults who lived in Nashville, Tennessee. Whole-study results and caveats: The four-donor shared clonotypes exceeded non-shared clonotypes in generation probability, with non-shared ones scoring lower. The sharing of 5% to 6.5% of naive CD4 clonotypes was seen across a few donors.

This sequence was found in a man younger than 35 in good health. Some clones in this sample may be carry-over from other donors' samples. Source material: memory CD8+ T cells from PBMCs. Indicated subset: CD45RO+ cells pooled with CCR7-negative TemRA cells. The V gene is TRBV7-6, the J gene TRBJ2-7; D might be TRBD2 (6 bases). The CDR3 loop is CASSTGLAMTYEQYF. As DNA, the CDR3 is TGTGCCAGCAGCACAGGTCTAGCGATGACCTACGAGCAGTACTTC.